Following are 22 T cell receptor beta chains from one sample sequenced in a study of blood T cell repertoires in COVID-19. TCRdb's table, derived via immunoSEQ multiplex PCR, lists solely in-frame clones and lacks some. The table shows approximately 490,000 clones, with 80% to 90% occurring only once. The sequenced material came from PBMCs or T cells enriched from blood (not recorded which). The source of these receptors is a woman aged 60-70 years who had recovered from COVID-19.

This chain links TRBV6-4 with TRBJ1-2; 8 positions match TRBD1. Germline CDR1 MRHNA, CDR2 SNTAGT. The CDR3 runs to 14 residues. The trim removed 0 bases at V and 5 bases at J, leaving 2 bases unmatched. The CDR3 region has the DNA TGTGCCAGCAGTGACTCTGACAGGGGATATGGCTACACCTTC. This encodes CASSDSDRGYGYTF.

CDR3 bases: TGTGCCAGCTCACCGTCCGGGACAAACAATGAGCAGTTCTTC. Protein sequence: CASSPSGTNNEQFF. J is TRBJ2-1 and V is TRBV18; weak D call: TRBD1 (6 bases). Germline CDR1 and CDR2: KGHSH and LQKENI. V lost 3 bases to trimming and J lost 5 bases, with 11 bases between them. The CDR3 extends over 14 amino acids.

The rearrangement uses TRBV2 and TRBJ1-6; TRBD1 is a possible D gene (5 bases). V lost 6 bases, J lost 6 bases, and 18 bases lay in between. Germline lookup yields CDR1 SNHLY and CDR2 FYNNEI. This CDR3 comprises 16 residues. CDR3 residues: CASRDNGGFGNSPLHF. The DNA for the CDR3 is TGTGCCAGCAGGGATAATGGGGGGTTTGGTAATTCACCCCTCCACTTT.

This chain joins TRBV2 and TRBJ1-2; weak D call: TRBD1 (5 bases). The CDR3 has 13 amino acids. The germline V and J ends were trimmed by 4 bases and 4 bases, with 10 bases remaining between them. CDR1 is SNHLY and CDR2 is FYNNEI in the germline V gene. CDR3 DNA: TGTGCCAGCAGTGGAGACAGTCCCTATGGCTACACCTTC. Its translation is CASSGDSPYGYTF.

V and J are TRBV2 and TRBJ1-4; D is perhaps TRBD1 (6 bases). Germline V gene data show CDR1 as SNHLY and CDR2 as FYNNEI. The V and J ends lost 6 bases and 5 bases respectively, with 13 bases between them. The CDR3 is 14 residues long. CDR3 DNA sequence: TGTGCCAGCAGAGGACAGTCCCTAAATGAAAAACTGTTTTTT. Its translation is CASRGQSLNEKLFF.

V is TRBV5-6 and J is TRBJ2-1, with 9 nucleotides matching TRBD1. The trim removed 4 bases at V and 2 bases at J, leaving 7 bases unmatched. The CDR3 runs 16 residues. Germline V lookup: CDR1 SGHDT, CDR2 YYEEEE. The CDR3 loop reads CASSRMDRGTYNEQFF. CDR3 nucleotide sequence: TGTGCCAGCAGCCGCATGGACAGGGGAACCTACAATGAGCAGTTCTTC.

The chain combines TRBV27 with TRBJ2-7; TRBD1 agrees at 7 bases. Germline CDR1 reads MNHEY; CDR2 reads SMNVEV (reference sequence). The CDR3 length is 14 residues. Germline trimming cut 5 bases from V and 1 base from J; bases unmatched to any gene: 5. The CDR3 is CASSPKTGSYEQYF. The CDR3, as DNA: TGTGCCAGCAGTCCTAAGACAGGGTCCTACGAGCAGTACTTC.

This sequence joins TRBV7-9 and TRBJ1-1; 11 bases align to TRBD1. The length of the CDR3 is 16 residues. V lost 5 bases to trimming and J lost 3 bases; unmatched junction nucleotides: 8. Looked up from germline, CDR1 is SEHNR and CDR2 is FQNEAQ (reference sequence). CDR3 residues: CASSPWTGGMDTEAFF. Written as DNA, the CDR3 is TGTGCCAGCAGCCCCTGGACAGGGGGCATGGACACTGAAGCTTTCTTT.

The chain has TRBV6-5 and TRBJ2-2; unclear D gene. Germline lookup yields CDR1 MNHEY and CDR2 SVGAGI. Trimming stripped 2 bases from V and 0 bases from J, with 7 bases between. This CDR3 contains 15 residues. CDR3 in amino acids: CASSYKQPNTGELFF. The CDR3 DNA sequence: TGTGCCAGCAGTTACAAACAGCCGAACACCGGGGAGCTGTTTTTT.

The chain carries TRBV10-3 and TRBJ1-6, with D unclear. The germline V gene encodes CDR1 ENHRY and CDR2 SYGVKD. This CDR3 comprises 14 residues. V was shortened by 6 bases and J by 5 bases, with 11 bases between the two germline ends. The CDR3 sequence: CAIRMTQDNSPLHF. CDR3 nucleotides: TGTGCCATCAGGATGACACAAGATAATTCACCCCTCCACTTT.

The chain couples TRBV12-3 or TRBV12-4 to TRBJ1-2; the D is unclear. Trimming took 2 bases from V and 4 from J, leaving 8 bases between them. The CDR3 is made up of 13 amino acids. In DNA form, the CDR3 reads TGTGCCAGCAGTTTAAGCGCGGCCTATGGCTACACCTTC. This codes for CASSLSAAYGYTF.

The V gene is TRBV6-6, the J gene TRBJ2-3; D gene ambiguous. This CDR3 is 13 amino acids long. The V and J ends lost 1 base and 7 bases respectively, with 9 bases between them. Germline V gene lookup returns CDR1 MNHNY and CDR2 SVGAGI (reference sequence). CDR3 DNA sequence: TGTGCCAGCAGTTACTTGGCCTCGTATACGCAGTATTTT. Translating gives CASSYLASYTQYF.

The gene calls are TRBV30 and TRBJ2-1, with a tentative D call TRBD2 (6 bases). From germline, CDR1 is GTSNPN and CDR2 SVGIG (reference sequence). The CDR3 is made up of 14 amino acids. V gave up 5 bases and J gave up 4 bases, with 15 bases separating them. The CDR3 spells CAWGPGTGYNEQFF. The CDR3 DNA sequence: TGTGCCTGGGGGCCAGGGACTGGATACAATGAGCAGTTCTTC.

The chain joins TRBV5-1 to TRBJ2-2, with TRBD1 identical over 9 bases. The CDR3 consists of 15 residues. Germline V gene lookup returns CDR1 SGHRS and CDR2 YFSETQ. The V gene end was trimmed by 0 bases and the J gene end by 6 bases; junction bases not matched to a gene: 3. The CDR3, as DNA: TGCGCCAGCAGCTTGGGACGACAGGGGGCCGGGGAGCTGTTTTTT. Translated: CASSLGRQGAGELFF.

The chain carries TRBV9 and TRBJ2-5; 7 bases align to TRBD1. The CDR3 totals 15 residues. V lost 3 bases, J lost 5 bases, and 10 bases stayed unmatched. Germline CDR1 reads SGDLS; CDR2 reads YYNGEE. DNA for the CDR3: TGTGCCAGCAGCGCTTTCCGACAGGGCCGGGAGACCCAGTACTTC. Its protein product is CASSAFRQGRETQYF.

This chain uses TRBV6-5 with TRBJ1-1; D is unresolved. V was trimmed by 6 bases and J by 0 bases, leaving 8 bases between them. Looked up from germline, CDR1 is MNHEY and CDR2 is SVGAGI. This CDR3 is built from 13 residues. For the CDR3, the DNA is TGTGCCAGCAGAATCTCAGTGAACACTGAAGCTTTCTTT. Encoded protein: CASRISVNTEAFF.

This clone was seen only a few times. Other nucleotide sequences from this sample produce the same CDR3. The CDR3 DNA sequence: TGTGCCAGCAGCGTTACTGGTGGAAACACCATATATTTT. Its protein product is CASSVTGGNTIYF. The chain carries TRBV5-4 and TRBJ1-3; D uncertain. V was clipped by 4 bases and J by 3 bases, with 8 bases between them. This CDR3 contains 13 residues. Germline loops: CDR1 SGHNT, CDR2 YYREEE (reference sequence). The whole variable domain, remainder taken from reference TRBV5-4 and TRBJ1-3, is ETGVTQSPTHLIKTRGQQVTLRCSSQSGHNTVSWYQQALGQGPQFIFQYYREEENGRGNFPPRFSGLQFPNYSSELNVNALELDDSALYLCASSVTGGNTIYFGEGSWLTVV.

This clone showed up many times. This chain connects TRBV7-2 to TRBJ1-5; D unresolved. Germline CDR1 reads SGHTA; CDR2 reads FQGNSA. V was shortened by 7 bases and J by 3 bases, with 16 bases between the two germline ends. This CDR3 comprises 15 residues. The CDR3 nucleotides read TGTGCCAGCACTAAAACGACTCACTCCAATCAGCCCCAGCATTTT. This codes for CASTKTTHSNQPQHF.

The chain joins TRBV2 to TRBJ2-5; possibly TRBD2 for D (7 bases). This CDR3 region has 13 residues. V gave up 8 bases and J gave up 4 bases, with 14 bases separating them. Per germline, CDR1 SNHLY and CDR2 FYNNEI. For the CDR3, the DNA is TGTGCCAGCGAAGGGGGGGCCGGAGAGACCCAGTACTTC. This gives the protein CASEGGAGETQYF.

This sequence joins TRBV7-2 and TRBJ1-2; 7 bases are a match to TRBD1. The CDR3 extends over 17 amino acids. Losses at the gene ends were 4 bases for V and 0 bases for J; bases not matched to a gene: 11. Germline V gene data show CDR1 as SGHTA and CDR2 as FQGNSA. The CDR3 DNA reads as TGTGCCAGCAGCTCGGCGAAGACCGGGACAGCTAACTATGGCTACACCTTC. This codes for CASSSAKTGTANYGYTF. Complete variable domain (other parts from reference TRBV7-2 and TRBJ1-2): GAGVSQSPSNKVTEKGKDVELRCDPISGHTALYWYRQSLGQGLEFLIYFQGNSAPDKSGLPSDRFSAERTGGSVSTLTIQRTQQEDSAVYLCASSSAKTGTANYGYTFGSGTRLTVV.

The V and J genes are TRBV6-1 and TRBJ1-4, with D uncertain. CDR3 length equals 15 residues. Deletions cut 0 bases from V and 5 bases from J, with 10 bases between. Germline CDR1 is MNHNS and CDR2 is SASEGT. Written as DNA, the CDR3 is TGTGCCAGCAGTGAAGCTTCGGCGGGGAATGAAAAACTGTTTTTT. Translating gives CASSEASAGNEKLFF.

The chain joins TRBV5-1 to TRBJ2-5; 8 nucleotides align to TRBD2. Germline-derived CDR1 and CDR2 are SGHRS and YFSETQ. This CDR3 region has 15 residues. V lost 4 bases to trimming and J lost 5 bases; unmatched junction nucleotides: 10. Here the CDR3 reads CASSPVGLGSETQYF. The CDR3 DNA follows: TGCGCCAGCAGCCCCGTGGGACTAGGATCCGAGACCCAGTACTTC.